This entry describes one TCR beta chain. In its sample, this clonotype was seen many times. The antigen this receptor binds is unknown. There are no base qualities to consult, and no much larger clone falls within one base. Reading from cysteine to phenylalanine, the CDR3 counts 15 amino acids. CDR3 DNA is the only sequence kept; it has 45 bases, read in frame from the first base. The germline V gene (reference sequence) provides CDR1 SEHNR and CDR2 FQNEAQ. V is clipped by 1 base and J by 3 bases, and the sequence between their germline boundaries is 13 bases long. This entry belongs to a study of naive and memory T cell subsets (dated by TCRdb to the late 2010s). Looking at the study overall: Sorted naive and memory T cell subsets from peripheral blood were analyzed in the study using a UMI-based, open-source pipeline for TCR alpha and beta sequencing. RNA was DNase-treated and reverse transcribed with TCR constant-region primers, mostly using SuperScript III. Complete agreement was observed between the functional CMV T cell responses and the IgG serology results. What the work shows at the level of the full study, not this receptor alone: TCR abundance followed a power law whose exponent differed between naive and memory subsets but was consistent across the three individuals. The repertoire findings for the naive and memory subsets could not be validated against a ground truth because none was available. After error correction, over 90% of naive TCR sequences appeared only once, giving much steeper abundance distributions than memory subsets. A few larger clonotypes were found in naive repertoires, especially CD8, and these larger clonotypes were possibly memory cells re-expressing CD45RA. Clonotypes were defined as single alpha or beta chain sequences, not paired alpha/beta receptors. RNA-based TCR counts may be influenced by expression changes linked to T cell activation and differentiation. In both CD4 and CD8 cells, going from naive through CM, EM and EMRA, the Gini index went up while Shannon and inverse Simpson diversity went down.

TCR alpha and beta chain libraries were amplified separately from the second PCR step onward. CMV status of each donor was established by measuring IFNgamma production from CD4+ T cells after fresh PBMCs were stimulated overnight with CMV viral lysate. Using Miltenyi beads, CD4 T cells were first positively selected, and CD8 T cells were then positively selected from the CD4-negative fraction. Cells stained for CD3, CD4, CD8, CD45RA, CD27 and a live/dead dye were sorted on a BD Aria II into four subsets by CD45RA and CD27. A few healthy volunteers provided blood, and each donor's sample was split into CD4 and CD8 T cells and then further divided into four differentiation subsets. Around 110 ml of peripheral blood was collected from each donor, and PBMC were isolated by Ficoll-Paque PLUS density-gradient centrifugation. Sorted cells were lysed in RLT buffer, after which RNA was extracted using a Qiagen RNeasy kit and stored at -80 degrees C.

The library was built by means of UMI-ligation and nested PCR. To cover both TRBC1 and TRBC2, the beta constant-region primer consisted of an equimolar mix of two oligonucleotides. Four rounds of PCR were used to amplify ligated cDNA, with nested alpha and beta constant-region primers being used together with the SP2 primer. A single-stranded oligonucleotide containing the SP2 primer and a 12-nucleotide UMI was joined to the 3' end of the cDNA by T4 RNA ligase 1. The ligation reaction was incubated at 16°C for roughly 19-24 hours. PCR2 was typically run as a SYBR Green qPCR and stopped at a predetermined threshold to prevent over-amplification. All purifications after the first were performed with Agencourt AMPure XP magnetic beads. Library amounts were measured by Qubit and library quality was assessed on a TapeStation, where the main peak was expected at around 650 bp. Pooled libraries were sequenced on an Illumina MiSeq using v2 2x251 paired-end kits, and typically 1-2 million reads were obtained per sample. Each sample's library went into the pool at 4 to 4.5 nM, and about 5-7.5% PhiX was added to help with cluster recognition. The authors processed their data as follows. FASTQ reads processed by Demultiplexor were assigned V and J genes by Decombinator through tag matching that tolerated a single base-pair mismatch. Collapsinator relied on UMIs to fix sequencing errors as well as frequency errors caused by PCR heterogeneity. CDR3Translator translated TCRs and extracted CDR3s from the conserved cysteine to the FGXG phenylalanine, flagging non-productive sequences. Gini, Shannon entropy and inverse Simpson indices were calculated on repertoires subsampled to equal numbers of UMI-defined TCRs. Within the linear range, a power law was fitted by maximum likelihood to the distributions of clonotype abundance. Similar UMI counts, unique TCR numbers and clonal distributions were obtained with the pipeline and with MIGEC on one naive CD8 sample. In one analysis, naive TCRs also found in any memory subset of the same donor were removed from the naive repertoire. Repertoires were searched for about 7,300 CMV-associated CDR3 sequences compiled from VDJdb and a published dataset. In-frame beta chains were kept once TCRdb had trimmed the public reads at Q25 with fastp and called clones with MiXCR. Here each entry gathers all rows of one CDR3 protein and keeps the most common genes and DNA. The V and J calls here are based on TCRdb, not the publication. In this sample the table shows over 100,000 distinct CDR3 sequences, about 14% of which occur a single time. The top ten constitute around 2.7% of the sample.

This clonotype originated in a human donor in good health. This sequence uses TRBV7-9 and TRBJ2-7; the D gene is not confidently resolved. The material sequenced was naive CD8+ T cells from blood. The meaning of the sample's cell subset or site label: naive T cells, CD45RA high CD27+. The CDR3 has the sequence CASSLDPDIIYEQYF. At the DNA level, the sequence is TGTGCCAGCAGCTTAGACCCCGACATAATCTACGAGCAGTACTTC.